A selection of T cell receptor beta chains follows, all from one sample in a study of identical twins. TCRdb re-called the 5' RACE reads through MiXCR, storing one row per CDR3 protein. The table has roughly 1,500,000 distinct CDR3 sequences, about 32% seen once; the top ten hold 0.25% to 0.3%. The sample consisted of cord blood. The receptors shown here come from a newborn girl in good health. The CDR3 runs from the conserved cysteine through the conserved F or W. Each record gives: V gene, clone size, D gene, J gene, CDR3 DNA, CDR3 protein. D genes are given only for firm matches. The listing skips clone size in some rows; elsewhere it reads once, few, many or a size class.

v_gene: TRBV6-2/TRBV6-3; abundance: NA; d_gene: NA; j_gene: TRBJ2-1; CDR3nt: TGTGCCAGCAACCAGGGGTTGTCCTACGAGCAGTTCTTC; CDR3aa: CASNQGLSYEQFF
v_gene: TRBV6-6; abundance: NA; d_gene: NA; j_gene: TRBJ1-1; CDR3nt: TGTGCCAGCATTAGCAGAAAAGTGAACACTGAAGCTTTCTTT; CDR3aa: CASISRKVNTEAFF
v_gene: TRBV29-1; abundance: NA; d_gene: TRBD1; j_gene: TRBJ1-1; CDR3nt: TGCAGCGTCGAGCTATTGACAGGGGCAAACACTGAAGCTTTCTTT; CDR3aa: CSVELLTGANTEAFF
v_gene: TRBV6-6; abundance: NA; d_gene: TRBD1; j_gene: TRBJ1-2; CDR3nt: TGTGCCAGCAGTTACAACCCTGACAGGGTAGCTGGCTACACCTTC; CDR3aa: CASSYNPDRVAGYTF
v_gene: TRBV2; abundance: NA; d_gene: NA; j_gene: TRBJ1-1; CDR3nt: TGTGCCAGCATGGAACGCGGTGGCAACACTGAAGCTTTCTTT; CDR3aa: CASMERGGNTEAFF
v_gene: TRBV19; abundance: NA; d_gene: TRBD2; j_gene: TRBJ2-4; CDR3nt: TGTGCCAGTAGTATCGGACTAGCATTTGAGAAGTACTTC; CDR3aa: CASSIGLAFEKYF
v_gene: TRBV29-1; abundance: NA; d_gene: NA; j_gene: TRBJ2-1; CDR3nt: TGCAGCGTTATCTTGCGGAGCTCCTACAATGAGCAGTTATTC; CDR3aa: CSVILRSSYNEQLF
v_gene: TRBV27; abundance: NA; d_gene: TRBD2; j_gene: TRBJ2-3; CDR3nt: TGTGCCAGCAGTTTTCGGGCTAGCGGGGGTCAGGTAACAGATACGCAGTATTTT; CDR3aa: CASSFRASGGQVTDTQYF
v_gene: TRBV4-2; abundance: few; d_gene: NA; j_gene: TRBJ1-2; CDR3nt: TGTGCCAGCAGCCGAGGCAGGGGATCTAACTATGGCTACACCTTC; CDR3aa: CASSRGRGSNYGYTF
v_gene: TRBV10-3; abundance: few; d_gene: NA; j_gene: TRBJ1-2; CDR3nt: TGTGCCATCCTGCAGGGAAGCTATGGCTACACCTTC; CDR3aa: CAILQGSYGYTF
v_gene: TRBV12-5; abundance: NA; d_gene: TRBD1; j_gene: TRBJ2-2; CDR3nt: TGTGCTAGTGGTTTGGTACGGGGACAGGGGGACGGGGAGCTGTTTTTT; CDR3aa: CASGLVRGQGDGELFF
v_gene: TRBV5-1; abundance: NA; d_gene: NA; j_gene: TRBJ1-2; CDR3nt: TGCGCCAGCAGCTTGGGTTCCGGGTGGGGCTACACCTTC; CDR3aa: CASSLGSGWGYTF
v_gene: TRBV12-3/TRBV12-4; abundance: NA; d_gene: TRBD1; j_gene: TRBJ2-1; CDR3nt: TGTGCCAGCAGTTTCGGGACAGGGGACTCCTACAATGAGCAGTTCTTC; CDR3aa: CASSFGTGDSYNEQFF
v_gene: TRBV4-1; abundance: NA; d_gene: NA; j_gene: TRBJ2-1; CDR3nt: TGCGCCAGCAGCCAAGACAGGTCTACCGGGAATGAGCAGTTCTTC; CDR3aa: CASSQDRSTGNEQFF
v_gene: TRBV20-1; abundance: NA; d_gene: TRBD2; j_gene: TRBJ2-7; CDR3nt: TGCGGTGCTAGAGGGACTAGCCCCTCCTACGAGCAGTACTTC; CDR3aa: CGARGTSPSYEQYF
v_gene: TRBV11-1; abundance: NA; d_gene: NA; j_gene: TRBJ2-5; CDR3nt: TGTGCCAGCAGCTTACTATGGGACAACTCTCTCCGTCAAGAGACCCAGTACTTC; CDR3aa: CASSLLWDNSLRQETQYF
v_gene: TRBV7-9; abundance: once; d_gene: NA; j_gene: TRBJ1-2; CDR3nt: TGTGCCAGCAGCTTAGGTTGTGGCTACACCTTC; CDR3aa: CASSLGCGYTF